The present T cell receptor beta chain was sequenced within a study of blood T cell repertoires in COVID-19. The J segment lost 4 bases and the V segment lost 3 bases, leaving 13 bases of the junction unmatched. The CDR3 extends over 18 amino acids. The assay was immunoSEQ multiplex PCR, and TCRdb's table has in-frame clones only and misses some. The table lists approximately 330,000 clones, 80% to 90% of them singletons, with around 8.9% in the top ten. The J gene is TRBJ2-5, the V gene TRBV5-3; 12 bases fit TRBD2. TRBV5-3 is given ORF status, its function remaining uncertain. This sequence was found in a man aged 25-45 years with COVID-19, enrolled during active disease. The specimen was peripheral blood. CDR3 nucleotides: TGTGCCAGAAGCTGTGGGACTAGCGGGTCCCCTTCTCGAGAGACCCAGTACTTC. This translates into CARSCGTSGSPSRETQYF.